The sequence of this T cell receptor beta chain was determined in a study of control samples from healthy donors and cancer patients. Trimming took 4 bases from V and 8 from J, leaving 27 bases between them. The CDR3 is 19 amino acids. The V gene's germline CDR1 is LGHDT and CDR2 YNNKEL (reference sequence). Clones were read by immunoSEQ multiplex PCR, and TCRdb kept only the in-frame ones, dropping some. The sample includes some 160,000 clones, about nine tenths of them seen just once. Material for sequencing was blood. This chain links TRBV3-1 (or the pseudogene TRBV3-2) with TRBJ1-6; weak D call: TRBD1 (6 bases). This TCR was sampled from a man younger than 45 in good health. CDR3 DNA sequence: TGTGCCAGCAGCCGCCTTGCGGGATTTTCGGGGGGCTTTGATTCACCCCTCCACTTT. Translation: CASSRLAGFSGGFDSPLHF.